This is a list of T cell receptor beta chains from one sample in a study of PD-L1 blockade in urothelial cancer. Profiling relied on immunoSEQ multiplex PCR, and the TCRdb table lists in-frame clones only, not all of them. The repertoire consists of some 50,000 clones, with 70% to 85% occurring once and the leading ten covering approximately 1.8%. The material sequenced was PBMCs, taken around atezolizumab (anti-PD-L1) treatment. These TCRs come from a man aged 50 or older with urothelial cancer. Each CDR3 is given with its conserved first and last residue. A D gene is named only where the DNA matches it firmly. A row's size may be missing; if present it is once, few, many or a size class.

.	TRBV19	TRBJ2-3	.	CASSPFRGDTQYF	TGTGCCAGTAGCCCTTTCCGAGGGGATACGCAGTATTTT
.	TRBV9	TRBJ2-1	once	CASSVTTSRLNNEQFF	TGTGCCAGCAGCGTCACTACTAGCCGCCTTAACAATGAGCAGTTCTTC
.	TRBV5-4	TRBJ2-5	.	CASSLAGYQETQYF	TGTGCCAGCAGCTTGGCAGGATACCAAGAGACCCAGTACTTC
.	TRBV21-1	TRBJ2-1	.	CASSNRRGSGGAGDDEQFF	TGTGCCAGCAGCAACAGGCGGGGTAGCGGGGGGGCCGGCGACGATGAGCAGTTCTTC
.	TRBV6-4	TRBJ2-2	few	CASRGSETGELFF	TGTGCCAGCCGGGGTTCGGAAACCGGGGAGCTGTTTTTT
.	TRBV7-9	TRBJ1-2	few	CASKTGTGFGYTF	TGTGCCAGCAAAACCGGGACTGGTTTCGGCTACACCTTC
.	TRBV10-3	TRBJ2-1	.	CAITQQGLGEQFF	TGTGCCATCACCCAACAGGGCCTGGGTGAGCAGTTCTTC
TRBD1	TRBV9	TRBJ1-1	.	CASSITGGGTEAFF	TGTGCCAGCAGCATCACAGGGGGGGGTACTGAAGCTTTCTTT
.	TRBV2	TRBJ1-6	.	CASSEAGDSFWSPLHF	TGTGCCAGCAGTGAAGCGGGCGACAGTTTTTGGTCACCCCTCCACTTT
.	TRBV2	TRBJ1-1	.	CASSSKGLRTEAFF	TGTGCCAGCAGTTCGAAGGGGTTACGGACTGAAGCTTTCTTT
TRBD2	TRBV5-4	TRBJ2-7	.	CATQLGVSLADSYEQYF	TGTGCCACCCAGCTTGGGGTTAGCCTAGCGGATTCTTACGAGCAGTACTTC
.	TRBV20-1	TRBJ2-7	.	CSARDIYEQYF	TGCAGTGCCCGGGATATCTACGAGCAGTACTTC
.	TRBV9	TRBJ1-1	few	CASSPPGQNTEAFF	TGTGCCAGCAGCCCACCGGGACAGAACACTGAAGCTTTCTTT
TRBD1	TRBV7-3	TRBJ1-6	.	CASSLRPDRGPNSPLHF	TGTGCCAGCAGCTTACGGCCCGACAGGGGGCCGAATTCACCCCTCCACTTT
TRBD1	TRBV23-1	TRBJ2-2	.	CASSPGTGNTGELFF	TGCGCCAGCAGTCCTGGGACAGGGAACACCGGGGAGCTGTTTTTT
TRBD1	TRBV4-3	TRBJ2-1	.	CASSQPGQGFGEQFF	TGCGCCAGCAGCCAGCCGGGACAGGGTTTCGGTGAGCAGTTCTTC
.	TRBV7-2	TRBJ1-2	.	CASSPALPGVYGYTF	TGTGCCAGCAGCCCAGCACTACCAGGGGTGTATGGCTACACCTTC
TRBD1	TRBV9	TRBJ2-4	.	CASSVEGAGSNIQYF	TGTGCCAGCAGCGTAGAGGGGGCCGGGTCCAACATTCAGTACTTC
.	TRBV6-1	TRBJ2-7	.	CAAEQGYEQYF	TGTGCCGCGGAACAGGGCTACGAGCAGTACTTC
TRBD1	TRBV18	TRBJ2-7	.	CASSPDRVSYEQYF	TGTGCCAGCTCACCGGACAGGGTGTCCTACGAGCAGTACTTC
TRBD1	TRBV28	TRBJ1-5	.	CASSRDSSNQPQHF	TGTGCCAGCAGTCGGGACAGTAGCAATCAGCCCCAGCATTTT
TRBD2	TRBV7-9	TRBJ2-7	.	CASSLGTSVLSYEQYF	TGTGCCAGCAGCTTAGGGACTAGCGTTCTCTCCTACGAGCAGTACTTC
TRBD1	TRBV7-2	TRBJ2-5	.	CASSGRDRGGETQYF	TGTGCCAGCAGCGGCCGGGACAGGGGGGGGGAGACCCAGTACTTC
.	TRBV7-9	TRBJ2-1	.	CASSFGTSFYEQFF	TGTGCCAGCAGCTTTGGTACTAGTTTCTATGAGCAGTTCTTC
TRBD1	TRBV7-9	TRBJ2-3	few	CASSVGQGITDTQYF	TGTGCCAGCAGCGTGGGACAGGGTATAACAGATACGCAGTATTTT
.	TRBV10-1	TRBJ1-4	.	CASSAKDRAPEKLFF	TGCGCCAGCAGTGCAAAAGACAGAGCTCCTGAAAAACTGTTTTTT
.	TRBV28	TRBJ1-2	.	CASSLGRTNYGYTF	TGTGCCAGCAGTTTAGGCAGGACTAACTATGGCTACACCTTC
.	TRBV28	TRBJ2-3	.	CASSPGPNTQYF	TGTGCCAGCAGTCCTGGGCCCAATACGCAGTATTTT
TRBD2	TRBV4-1	TRBJ2-3	many	CASSQTGLAGNTDTQYF	TGCGCCAGCAGCCAAACTGGACTAGCGGGGAACACAGATACGCAGTATTTT
TRBD2	TRBV10-3	TRBJ2-3	.	CAISESPGGRDTQYF	TGTGCCATCAGTGAGTCTCCGGGGGGGCGAGATACGCAGTATTTT
.	TRBV7-8	TRBJ1-1	.	CASSLPTGNTEAFF	TGTGCCAGCAGCTTACCCACAGGGAACACTGAAGCTTTCTTT
.	TRBV6-5	TRBJ2-2	.	CASSYSRVGELFF	TGTGCCAGCAGTTACTCTCGAGTCGGGGAGCTGTTTTTT